This TCR beta chain is from a study of cytomegalovirus exposure and HLA in healthy donors. It was with 60 Vbeta and 13 Jbeta primers that the PCR ran. TCRdb's copy holds only in-frame clones and misses some; the assay was immunoSEQ multiplex PCR. The profile shows about 130,000 clones, about 70% of them singletons. Germline V gene lookup returns CDR1 GTSNPN and CDR2 SVGIG (reference sequence). The CDR3 length is 14 residues. With V trimmed by 0 bases and J by 5 bases, 4 bases remained unmatched. The TCR sequence derives from a woman between 35 and 50 years old in good health and CMV-seropositive. J is TRBJ1-3 and V is TRBV30; 7 bases map to TRBD1. The sample consisted of PBMCs. CDR3 coding DNA: TGTGCCTGGAGTGTTGGGACAGCAAGAAACACCATATATTTT. Its protein product is CAWSVGTARNTIYF.